This TCR beta chain was sequenced for a study of T cell responses to AZD1222 COVID-19 vaccine. V was trimmed by 1 base and J by 0 bases, leaving 9 bases between them. This CDR3 is 15 amino acids long. Germline V gene data show CDR1 as KGHSH and CDR2 as LQKENI. Whole-study results and caveats: Donor demographics were predominantly white British with a female majority; clonal diversity may be underestimated. Elevations in Spike-specific TCR breadth and depth followed administration of two AZD1222 doses. Among those given AZD1222, only five or six were seropositive at baseline. The study sampled repertoires only after the peak T cell response.

Only in-frame clones appear in the TCRdb table, and some are missing; sequencing was by immunoSEQ multiplex PCR. The table lists 130,000 to 150,000 clones, just under 95% of them singletons. With regard to this clone: Its antigen is unidentified. The same CDR3 arises from other DNA sequences in this sample as well.

V and J are TRBV18 and TRBJ1-1; tentatively, D is TRBD1 (5 bases). The sample was peripheral blood, taken on day 0 of AZD1222 vaccination. The sequence came from an adult in good health. DNA for the CDR3: TGTGCCAGCTCACCACGTGCAGGGATGAACACTGAAGCTTTCTTT. Translation gives CASSPRAGMNTEAFF.